The 19 T cell receptor beta chains reported below all come from one sample, sequenced in a study of blood T cell repertoires in COVID-19. This table comes from immunoSEQ multiplex PCR, and its TCRdb copy is limited to in-frame clones, with some not included. The sample shows about 150,000 clones, 83% of them seen only once. Sequencing used peripheral blood. The receptor source for this set is an elderly woman with acute or convalescent COVID-19.

This clone was recorded only once. This chain links TRBV4-1 with TRBJ1-2; 7 bases agree with TRBD1. The CDR3 runs 14 residues. With V trimmed by 0 bases and J by 4 bases, 2 bases remained unmatched. Germline V gene sequence: CDR1 MGHRA, CDR2 YSYEKL. The DNA of the CDR3 is TGCGCCAGCAGCCAAGAAGGGACAGCCTATGGCTACACCTTC. This sequence encodes CASSQEGTAYGYTF.

The CDR3 DNA reads as TGTGCCAGCACCCCGTGGGAGTCGCCGTGGTCAACTAATGAAAAACTGTTTTTT. Its translation: CASTPWESPWSTNEKLFF. V gene TRBV28 combines with J gene TRBJ1-4; D ambiguous. CDR3 size: 18 residues. Looked up from germline, CDR1 is MDHEN and CDR2 is SYDVKM. Trimming cost V 7 bases and J 0 bases, with 21 bases left between them.

This chain joins TRBV9 and TRBJ2-7; tentatively, D is TRBD2 (6 bases). CDR1 and CDR2 from the germline V gene are SGDLS and YYNGEE. The CDR3 runs to 14 residues. Trimming left V 0 bases short and J 6 bases short, with 13 bases between. As DNA, the CDR3 is TGTGCCAGCAGCGTAGTCCCGACTAGATCCGAGCAGTACTTC. Encoded protein: CASSVVPTRSEQYF.

V gene TRBV6-6 combines with J gene TRBJ2-1, with TRBD2 matching over 8 bases. Trimming took 5 bases from V and 0 from J; bases not matched to a gene: 12. This CDR3 is 18 amino acids long. Germline V gene data show CDR1 as MNHNY and CDR2 as SVGAGI (reference sequence). The CDR3 is CASSHPVGRGASYNEQFF. The CDR3, as DNA: TGTGCCAGCAGTCACCCCGTTGGGCGGGGGGCCTCCTACAATGAGCAGTTCTTC.

This CDR3 reads CASSEPAGNTIYF. The CDR3 region has the DNA TGTGCCAGCAGTGAGCCGGCTGGAAACACCATATATTTT. V usage is TRBV25-1 and J usage is TRBJ1-3, with D unresolved. V lost 3 bases and J lost 2, with 5 bases in between. Germline CDR1 reads MGHDK; CDR2 reads SYGVNS. CDR3 length: 13 amino acids.

The chain carries TRBV6-1 and TRBJ2-1; 9 nucleotides match TRBD2. Germline V gives CDR1 MNHNS, CDR2 SASEGT. This CDR3 contains 16 residues. The ends lost 0 bases at V and 4 bases at J; junction bases unmatched: 4. CDR3: CASSEAHTSGYNEQFF. The CDR3 DNA sequence: TGTGCCAGCAGTGAAGCGCATACTAGCGGGTACAATGAGCAGTTCTTC.

The gene calls are TRBV6-5 and TRBJ2-2; D gene unclear. Trimming removed 8 bases from V and 5 bases from J, with 9 bases in between. The germline V gene encodes CDR1 MNHEY and CDR2 SVGAGI. The CDR3 contains 12 residues. CDR3 nucleotides: TGTGCCAGCGGGTCAGGAACCGGGGAGCTGTTTTTT. It translates to CASGSGTGELFF.

The rearrangement joins TRBV5-1 to TRBJ2-5; TRBD1 agrees at 8 bases. This CDR3 has 14 residues. In germline, CDR1 is SGHRS, CDR2 YFSETQ. Trimming removed 4 bases from V and 4 bases from J; junction bases left unmatched: 6. CDR3 in DNA: TGCGCCAGCAGCCCCCGACAGGGGAGAGAGACCCAGTACTTC. Translating gives CASSPRQGRETQYF.

The rearrangement uses TRBV4-3 and TRBJ2-5; 10 bases fit TRBD2. The CDR3 extends over 15 amino acids. V was clipped by 0 bases and J by 3 bases; unmatched bases: 1. Germline lookup yields CDR1 LGHNA and CDR2 YSLEER. Here the CDR3 reads CASSQDLAGEETQYF. The CDR3 coding sequence is TGCGCCAGCAGCCAAGATCTAGCGGGAGAAGAGACCCAGTACTTC.

This sequence joins TRBV20-1 and TRBJ2-7; possible D gene TRBD2, 5 bases. V lost 3 bases and J 3 bases, leaving 6 bases between the germline ends. The CDR3 consists of 11 residues. Germline lookup yields CDR1 DFQATT and CDR2 SNEGSKA (reference sequence). CDR3 in amino acids: CSAREDYEQYF. DNA of the CDR3: TGCAGTGCTAGGGAGGACTACGAGCAGTACTTC.

The DNA of the CDR3 is TGTGCCAGCAGCTTAGCCCGCGTCAATTCTGGAAACACCATATATTTT. This gives the protein CASSLARVNSGNTIYF. This rearrangement joins TRBV7-2 to TRBJ1-3, with no clear D. CDR3 length equals 16 residues. The germline CDR1 and CDR2 sequences are SGHTA and FQGNSA. The ends were cut back, 0 bases at V and 1 base at J, with 10 bases in the middle.

Only a few counts were recorded for this clone. The rearrangement joins TRBV19 to TRBJ1-4; TRBD1 agrees at 8 bases. The length of the CDR3 is 15 residues. V lost 9 bases and J lost 8; bases outside the gene matches: 14. Germline CDR1 reads LNHDA; CDR2 reads SQIVND (reference sequence). The CDR3 bases are TGTGCCAGCAAACCTCAGGGGGCTGTGCGAGAAAAACTGTTTTTT. The encoded protein is CASKPQGAVREKLFF.

This chain joins TRBV9 and TRBJ2-5, with 8 bases identical to TRBD2. The CDR3 totals 15 residues. Germline assignment: CDR1 SGDLS and CDR2 YYNGEE. The trim removed 0 bases at V and 5 bases at J, leaving 6 bases unmatched. CDR3 residues: CASSVAGGLRETQYF. As DNA, the CDR3 is TGTGCCAGCAGCGTAGCGGGGGGGCTCCGGGAGACCCAGTACTTC.

The gene calls are TRBV10-3 and TRBJ1-3; no reliable D call. Germline CDR1 and CDR2: ENHRY and SYGVKD. Trimming pared 6 bases from V and 0 bases from J, leaving 6 bases between. The CDR3 runs to 13 residues. CDR3 in DNA: TGTGCCATCAGGAGCCACTCTGGAAACACCATATATTTT. This codes for CAIRSHSGNTIYF.

V usage is TRBV7-9 and J usage is TRBJ2-3, with 9 bases fitting TRBD2. Germline lookup yields CDR1 SEHNR and CDR2 FQNEAQ (reference sequence). This CDR3 has 16 amino acids. V was pared by 1 base and J by 1 base, with 3 bases of the junction left unmatched. CDR3 protein: CASSLVASGGTDTQYF. CDR3 nucleotide sequence: TGTGCCAGCAGCTTAGTCGCTAGCGGGGGCACAGATACGCAGTATTTT.

This rearrangement joins TRBV19 to TRBJ1-2; TRBD1 matches 7 bases. J gave up 2 bases and V 5 bases, and 5 bases lay outside the gene matches. The germline V gene encodes CDR1 LNHDA and CDR2 SQIVND (reference sequence). The CDR3 totals 14 residues. CDR3 in amino acids: CASSPRGRNYGYTF. CDR3 DNA: TGTGCCAGTAGTCCAAGGGGGCGAAACTATGGCTACACCTTC.

This clone was observed once. The chain joins TRBV2 to TRBJ1-5; D might be TRBD1 (6 bases). The V and J ends lost 0 bases and 3 bases respectively, with 18 bases between them. The CDR3 loop spans 18 amino acids. Germline V gene lookup returns CDR1 SNHLY and CDR2 FYNNEI. The CDR3 here is CASSEARFSGATNQPQHF. The CDR3 DNA follows: TGTGCCAGCAGTGAAGCGCGTTTTTCAGGGGCAACCAATCAGCCCCAGCATTTT.

This chain uses TRBV7-9 with TRBJ1-4; D may be TRBD1 (6 bases). The V and J ends lost 1 base and 0 bases respectively, with 9 bases between them. The CDR3 contains 16 residues. Germline V CDR1 and CDR2: SEHNR, FQNEAQ (reference sequence). In nucleotides, the CDR3 is TGTGCCAGCAGCTTAGGACAGGCCACAACTAATGAAAAACTGTTTTTT. This sequence encodes CASSLGQATTNEKLFF.

This clone appeared once. V is TRBV5-4 and J is TRBJ2-2, with 7 bases aligning to TRBD1. J lost 1 base, V lost 4 bases, and 7 bases had no gene match. CDR3 length: 16 residues. Germline-derived CDR1 and CDR2 are SGHNT and YYREEE (reference sequence). The CDR3: CASSQGTALNTGELFF. The CDR3 DNA reads TGTGCCAGCAGCCAGGGGACAGCATTGAACACCGGGGAGCTGTTTTTT.